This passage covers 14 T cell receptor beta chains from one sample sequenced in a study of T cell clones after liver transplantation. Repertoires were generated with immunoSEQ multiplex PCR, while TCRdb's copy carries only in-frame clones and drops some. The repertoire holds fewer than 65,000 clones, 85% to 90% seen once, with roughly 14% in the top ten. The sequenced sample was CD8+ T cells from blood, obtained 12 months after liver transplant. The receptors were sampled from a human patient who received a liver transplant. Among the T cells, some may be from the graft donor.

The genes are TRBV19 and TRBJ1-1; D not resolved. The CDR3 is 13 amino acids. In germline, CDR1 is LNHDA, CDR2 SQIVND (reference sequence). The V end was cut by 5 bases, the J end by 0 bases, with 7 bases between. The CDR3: CASSPTVNTEAFF. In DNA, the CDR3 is TGTGCCAGTAGTCCGACCGTGAACACTGAAGCTTTCTTT.

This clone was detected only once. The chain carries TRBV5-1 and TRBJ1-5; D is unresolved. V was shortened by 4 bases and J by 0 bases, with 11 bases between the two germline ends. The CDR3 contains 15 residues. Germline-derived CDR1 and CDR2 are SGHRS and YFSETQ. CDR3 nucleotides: TGCGCCAGCAGCCCCCTGGGCTATAGCAATCAGCCCCAGCATTTT. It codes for CASSPLGYSNQPQHF.

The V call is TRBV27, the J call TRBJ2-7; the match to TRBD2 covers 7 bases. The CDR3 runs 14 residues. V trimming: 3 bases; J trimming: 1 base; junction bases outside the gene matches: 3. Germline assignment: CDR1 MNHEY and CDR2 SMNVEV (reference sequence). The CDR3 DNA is TGTGCCAGCAGTTTCGCAGCGGGGTCCTACGAGCAGTACTTC. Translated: CASSFAAGSYEQYF.

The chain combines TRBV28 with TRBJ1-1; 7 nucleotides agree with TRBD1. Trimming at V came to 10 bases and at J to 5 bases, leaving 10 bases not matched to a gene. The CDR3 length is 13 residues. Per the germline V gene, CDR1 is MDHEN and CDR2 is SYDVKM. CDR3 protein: CAINHRGGTEAFF. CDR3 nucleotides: TGTGCCATCAATCACAGGGGAGGGACTGAAGCTTTCTTT.

The CDR3 DNA sequence: TGTGCCAGCAGCTTAGGAGCGGGGATGATGGGTGAGCAGTTCTTC. Translating gives CASSLGAGMMGEQFF. The chain carries TRBV11-2 and TRBJ2-1, with 7 bases aligning to TRBD2. The CDR3 loop spans 15 amino acids. The V gene's germline CDR1 is SGHAT and CDR2 FQNNGV. V was pared by 1 base and J by 9 bases, with 9 bases of the junction left unmatched.

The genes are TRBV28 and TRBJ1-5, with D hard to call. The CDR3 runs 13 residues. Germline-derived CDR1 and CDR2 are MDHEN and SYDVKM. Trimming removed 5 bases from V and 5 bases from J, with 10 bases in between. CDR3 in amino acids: CASSGYKDQPQHF. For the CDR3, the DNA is TGTGCCAGCAGTGGATACAAGGATCAGCCCCAGCATTTT.

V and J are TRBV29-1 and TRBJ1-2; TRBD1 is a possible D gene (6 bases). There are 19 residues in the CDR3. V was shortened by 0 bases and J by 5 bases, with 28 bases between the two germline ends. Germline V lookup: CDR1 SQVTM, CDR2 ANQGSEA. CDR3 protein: CSVEDLRIGEGEVGYGYTF. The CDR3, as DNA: TGCAGCGTTGAAGATCTTCGTATTGGCGAGGGGGAGGTCGGATATGGCTACACCTTC.

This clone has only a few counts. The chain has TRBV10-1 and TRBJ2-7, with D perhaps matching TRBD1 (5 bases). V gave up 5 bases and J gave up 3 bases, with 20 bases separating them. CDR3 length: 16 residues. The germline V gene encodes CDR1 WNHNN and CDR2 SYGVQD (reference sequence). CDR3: CASSPTTLDSLYEQYF. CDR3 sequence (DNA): TGCGCCAGCAGTCCCACTACTCTAGACAGTCTCTACGAGCAGTACTTC.

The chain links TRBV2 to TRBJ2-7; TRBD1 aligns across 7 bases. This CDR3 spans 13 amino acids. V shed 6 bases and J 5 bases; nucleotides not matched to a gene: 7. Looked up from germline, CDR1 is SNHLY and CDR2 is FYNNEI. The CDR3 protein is CASRDPDRDEQYF. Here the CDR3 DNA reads TGTGCCAGCAGGGATCCCGACAGGGACGAGCAGTACTTC.

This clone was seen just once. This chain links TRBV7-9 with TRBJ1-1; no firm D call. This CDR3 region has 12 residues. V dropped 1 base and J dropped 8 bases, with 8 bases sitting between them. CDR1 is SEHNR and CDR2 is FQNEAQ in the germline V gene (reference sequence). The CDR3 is CASSLVQQEAFF. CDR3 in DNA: TGTGCCAGCAGCTTAGTACAGCAAGAAGCTTTCTTT.

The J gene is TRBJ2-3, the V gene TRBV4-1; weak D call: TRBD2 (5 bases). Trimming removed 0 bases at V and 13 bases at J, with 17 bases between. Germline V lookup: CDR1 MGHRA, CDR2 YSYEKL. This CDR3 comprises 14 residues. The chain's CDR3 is CASSQDQPGWVEYF. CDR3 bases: TGCGCCAGCAGCCAAGATCAGCCGGGATGGGTTGAGTATTTT.

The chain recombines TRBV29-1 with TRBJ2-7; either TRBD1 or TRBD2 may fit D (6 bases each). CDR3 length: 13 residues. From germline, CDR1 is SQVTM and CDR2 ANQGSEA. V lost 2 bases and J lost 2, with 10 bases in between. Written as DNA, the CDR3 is TGCAGCGTTGAATACGGGGGCCCCTACGAGCAGTACTTC. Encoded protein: CSVEYGGPYEQYF.

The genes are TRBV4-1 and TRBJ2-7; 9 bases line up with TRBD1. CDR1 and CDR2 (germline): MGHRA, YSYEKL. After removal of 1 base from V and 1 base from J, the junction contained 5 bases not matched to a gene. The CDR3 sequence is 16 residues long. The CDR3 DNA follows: TGCGCCAGCAGCCAAGTCAAGGGACAGGGATCCTACGAGCAGTACTTC. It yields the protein CASSQVKGQGSYEQYF.

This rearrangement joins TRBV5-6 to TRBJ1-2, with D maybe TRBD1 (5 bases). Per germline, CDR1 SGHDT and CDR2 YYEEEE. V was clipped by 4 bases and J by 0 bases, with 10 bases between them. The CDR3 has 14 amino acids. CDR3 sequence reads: CASSPRQPNYGYTF. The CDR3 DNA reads TGTGCCAGCAGCCCCCGACAGCCTAACTATGGCTACACCTTC. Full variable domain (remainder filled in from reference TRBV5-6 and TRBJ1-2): DAGVTQSPTHLIKTRGQQVTLRCSPKSGHDTVSWYQQALGQGPQFIFQYYEEEERQRGNFPDRFSGHQFPNYSSELNVNALLLGDSALYLCASSPRQPNYGYTFGSGTRLTVV.